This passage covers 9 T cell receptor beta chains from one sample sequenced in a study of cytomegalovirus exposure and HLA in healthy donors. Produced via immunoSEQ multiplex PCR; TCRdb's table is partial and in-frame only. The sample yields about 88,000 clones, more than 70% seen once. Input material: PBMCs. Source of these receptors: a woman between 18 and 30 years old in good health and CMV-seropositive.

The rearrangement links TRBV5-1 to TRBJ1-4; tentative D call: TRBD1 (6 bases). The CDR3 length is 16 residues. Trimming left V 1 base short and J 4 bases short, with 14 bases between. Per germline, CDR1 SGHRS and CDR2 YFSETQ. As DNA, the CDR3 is TGCGCCAGCAGCTTGAACAGGGATAGGGGTAATGAAAAACTGTTTTTT. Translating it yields CASSLNRDRGNEKLFF. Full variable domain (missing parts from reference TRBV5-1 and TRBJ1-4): KAGVTQTPRYLIKTRGQQVTLSCSPISGHRSVSWYQQTPGQGLQFLFEYFSETQRNKGNFPGRFSGRQFSNSRSEMNVSTLELGDSALYLCASSLNRDRGNEKLFFGSGTQLSVL.

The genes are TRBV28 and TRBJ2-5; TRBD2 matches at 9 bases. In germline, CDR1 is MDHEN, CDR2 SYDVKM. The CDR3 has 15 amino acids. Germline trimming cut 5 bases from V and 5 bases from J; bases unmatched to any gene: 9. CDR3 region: CASSILAGRMETQYF. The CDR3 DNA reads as TGTGCCAGCAGTATCCTAGCGGGGAGAATGGAGACCCAGTACTTC.

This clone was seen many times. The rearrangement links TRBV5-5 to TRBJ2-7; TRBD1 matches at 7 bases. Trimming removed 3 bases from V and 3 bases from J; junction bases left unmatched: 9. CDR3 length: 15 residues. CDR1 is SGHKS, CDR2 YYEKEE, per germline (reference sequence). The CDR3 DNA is TGTGCCAGCAGCTCCCATACCACAGGGGACTACGAGCAGTACTTC. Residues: CASSSHTTGDYEQYF.

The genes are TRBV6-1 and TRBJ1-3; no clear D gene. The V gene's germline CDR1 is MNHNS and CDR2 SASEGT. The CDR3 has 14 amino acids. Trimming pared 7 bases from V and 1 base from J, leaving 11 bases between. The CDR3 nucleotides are TGTGCCAGCAACGAGTATCTGTCTGGAAACACCATATATTTT. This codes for CASNEYLSGNTIYF.

This CDR3 is CASTKTGNYGYTF. As DNA, the CDR3 is TGTGCCAGCACCAAAACTGGTAACTATGGCTACACCTTC. The chain couples TRBV2 to TRBJ1-2; no definite D call. Trimming left V 7 bases short and J 1 base short, with 10 bases between. This CDR3 has 13 amino acids. Germline CDR1 SNHLY, CDR2 FYNNEI.

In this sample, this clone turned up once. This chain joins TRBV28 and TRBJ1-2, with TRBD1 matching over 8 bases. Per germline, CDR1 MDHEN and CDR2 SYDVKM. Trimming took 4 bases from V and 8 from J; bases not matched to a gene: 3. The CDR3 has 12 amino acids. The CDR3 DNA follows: TGTGCCAGCAGTTCGACAGGGGACGGCTACACCTTC. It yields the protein CASSSTGDGYTF.

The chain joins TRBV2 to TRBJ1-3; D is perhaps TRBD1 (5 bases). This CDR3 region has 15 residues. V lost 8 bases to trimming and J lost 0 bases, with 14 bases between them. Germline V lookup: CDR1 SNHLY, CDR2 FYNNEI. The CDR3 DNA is TGTGCCAGCTCCGGGACTGAGAGCTCTGGAAACACCATATATTTT. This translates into CASSGTESSGNTIYF.

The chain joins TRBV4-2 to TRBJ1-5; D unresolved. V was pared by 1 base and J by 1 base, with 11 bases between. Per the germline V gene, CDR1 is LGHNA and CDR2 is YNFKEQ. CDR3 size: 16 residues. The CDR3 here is CASSQGIPGSNQPQHF. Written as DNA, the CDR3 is TGTGCCAGCAGCCAAGGGATTCCGGGGAGCAATCAGCCCCAGCATTTT.

The CDR3 bases are TGTGCCAGCAGCTTAGGGTTAGTTCAAAACATTCAGTACTTC. Protein sequence: CASSLGLVQNIQYF. J is TRBJ2-4 and V is TRBV7-8, with D unresolved. The ends were cut back, 1 base at V and 5 bases at J, with 9 bases in the middle. From germline, CDR1 is SGHVS and CDR2 FQNEAQ. The CDR3 length is 14 residues.